The 22 T cell receptor beta chains below all came from one sample that was sequenced in a study of blood T cell repertoires in COVID-19. Assay: immunoSEQ multiplex PCR; the TCRdb copy retains only in-frame clones and omits some. The data hold about 170,000 clones, with 79% observed a single time. The sample consisted of PBMCs or T cells enriched from blood (not recorded which). These receptors originate from a woman in her 70s in a cohort exposed to, infected with or recovered from COVID-19 (not recorded which).

The chain uses TRBV12-5 and TRBJ1-1; the D is unclear. Germline V lookup: CDR1 LGHNT, CDR2 FRNRAP. This CDR3 contains 15 residues. V lost 3 bases, J lost 6 bases, and 17 bases lay in between. CDR3 sequence (DNA): TGTGCTAGTGGTTTATTCCCGGCTGGGGAGGCTGAAGCTTTCTTT. Translated: CASGLFPAGEAEAFF.

The chain carries TRBV9 and TRBJ2-1, with unresolved D. The germline V gene encodes CDR1 SGDLS and CDR2 YYNGEE. The CDR3 totals 18 residues. Trimming stripped 0 bases from V and 0 bases from J, with 16 bases between. The CDR3 reads CASSVAPSRITSYNEQFF. The DNA of the CDR3 is TGTGCCAGCAGCGTAGCCCCCTCGCGAATTACCTCCTACAATGAGCAGTTCTTC.

The chain has TRBV19 and TRBJ2-7; 10 bases match TRBD1. Germline-derived CDR1 and CDR2 are LNHDA and SQIVND (reference sequence). CDR3 length equals 15 residues. V dropped 1 base and J dropped 6; count of bases not matched to a gene: 6. The CDR3 DNA follows: TGTGCCAGTAGTATAGGGCCGGGGACAGGGGTCGAGCAGTACTTC. Amino acid sequence: CASSIGPGTGVEQYF.

The chain couples TRBV27 to TRBJ1-4; 7 nucleotides agree with TRBD1. Germline V gene sequence: CDR1 MNHEY, CDR2 SMNVEV (reference sequence). There are 14 residues in the CDR3. V lost 5 bases, J lost 10 bases, and 10 bases stayed unmatched. This CDR3 is CASSIDRAGGKLFF. CDR3 sequence (DNA): TGTGCCAGCAGTATCGACAGGGCAGGCGGAAAACTGTTTTTT. Complete variable domain (other parts from reference TRBV27 and TRBJ1-4): EAQVTQNPRYLITVTGKKLTVTCSQNMNHEYMSWYRQDPGLGLRQIYYSMNVEVTDKGDVPEGYKVSRKEKRNFPLILESPSPNQTSLYFCASSIDRAGGKLFFGSGTQLSVL.

The chain carries TRBV19 and TRBJ2-6, with TRBD2 as a possible D gene (5 bases). Germline CDR1 LNHDA, CDR2 SQIVND (reference sequence). The V gene lost 11 bases and the J gene lost 0 bases, with 8 bases spanning the gap. The CDR3 loop spans 13 amino acids. The CDR3 region has the DNA TGTGCCTCCGGACTCTCTGGGGCCAACGTCCTGACTTTC. Its translation is CASGLSGANVLTF. Together with reference TRBV19 and TRBJ2-6, the CDR3 gives the full variable domain: DGGITQSPKYLFRKEGQNVTLSCEQNLNHDAMYWYRQDPGQGLRLIYYSQIVNDFQKGDIAEGYSVSREKKESFPLTVTSAQKNPTAFYLCASGLSGANVLTFGAGSRLTVL.

For this clone: This CDR3 is also generated by other DNA sequences in the sample. This chain joins TRBV7-3 and TRBJ1-2, with 8 bases identical to TRBD1. Germline V gene sequence: CDR1 SGHTA, CDR2 FQGTGA. The ends lost 5 bases at V and 7 bases at J; junction bases unmatched: 6. The CDR3 extends over 13 amino acids. In DNA, the CDR3 is TGTGCCAGCAGCCCTACAGGGGGAGGTGGCTACACCTTC. Residues: CASSPTGGGGYTF. The full variable domain, in which reference TRBV7-3 and TRBJ1-2 provide the parts outside the CDR3, is GAGVSQTPSNKVTEKGKYVELRCDPISGHTALYWYRQSLGQGPEFLIYFQGTGAADDSGLPNDRFFAVRPEGSVSTLKIQRTERGDSAVYLCASSPTGGGGYTFGSGTRLTVV.

The chain couples TRBV7-6 to TRBJ2-1; 10 bases align to TRBD2. Germline V gene sequence: CDR1 SGHVS, CDR2 FNYEAQ. Losses at the gene ends were 7 bases for V and 8 bases for J; bases not matched to a gene: 20. This CDR3 comprises 18 residues. CDR3 sequence: CASTAHIPLAGVGDEQFF. CDR3 DNA sequence: TGTGCCAGCACCGCTCATATTCCGCTAGCGGGAGTGGGGGATGAGCAGTTCTTC.

V is TRBV27 and J is TRBJ2-3; no clear D gene. This CDR3 region has 14 residues. V was cut by 0 bases and J by 6 bases, with 10 bases left in between. The germline V gene encodes CDR1 MNHEY and CDR2 SMNVEV (reference sequence). The CDR3, as DNA: TGTGCCAGCAGTTTATCGTCCCCACTTGATACGCAGTATTTT. It yields the protein CASSLSSPLDTQYF.

This clone showed up just a few times. The chain links TRBV28 to TRBJ2-7, with 10 nucleotides matching TRBD2. After removal of 5 bases from V and 3 bases from J, the junction contained 4 bases not matched to a gene. This CDR3 comprises 14 residues. CDR1 MDHEN and CDR2 SYDVKM come from the germline V gene. CDR3 coding DNA: TGTGCCAGCAGTCTCGGACTAGCGGTCTACGAGCAGTACTTC. Its protein is CASSLGLAVYEQYF.

A few counts support this clone. The chain combines TRBV28 with TRBJ1-2; 8 nucleotides agree with TRBD1. Germline assignment: CDR1 MDHEN and CDR2 SYDVKM. J lost 5 bases, V lost 3 bases, and 5 bases had no gene match. This CDR3 comprises 14 residues. The CDR3 sequence: CASSLGQDRYGYTF. The CDR3 DNA reads TGTGCCAGCAGTTTGGGACAGGATCGGTATGGCTACACCTTC.

This chain uses TRBV7-6 with TRBJ2-5; a possible D gene is TRBD1 (5 bases). Germline V gene sequence: CDR1 SGHVS, CDR2 FNYEAQ. V was shortened by 5 bases and J by 1 base, with 8 bases between the two germline ends. This CDR3 spans 13 amino acids. This chain's CDR3 is CASSPGPQETQYF. CDR3 DNA: TGTGCCAGCAGCCCAGGGCCCCAAGAGACCCAGTACTTC.

The chain uses TRBV13 and TRBJ2-5, with TRBD2 matching over 10 bases. The V and J ends lost 5 bases and 3 bases, in that order; junction bases with no gene match: 9. CDR1 PRHDT and CDR2 FYEKMQ come from the germline V gene (reference sequence). This CDR3 contains 16 residues. The CDR3 sequence is CASSRFGAGGKETQYF. CDR3 sequence (DNA): TGTGCCAGCAGCCGATTTGGAGCGGGAGGGAAAGAGACCCAGTACTTC.

The chain couples TRBV15 to TRBJ2-3; 10 nucleotides align to TRBD2. The CDR3 sequence is 17 residues long. CDR1 is LNHNV, CDR2 YYDKDF, per germline (reference sequence). J lost 0 bases, V lost 0 bases, and 3 bases had no gene match. CDR3 DNA sequence: TGTGCCACCAGCAGAGATGCGACTAGCGGGAGCACAGATACGCAGTATTTT. It encodes CATSRDATSGSTDTQYF.

The CDR3 reads CASSLGGRAHEQYF. CDR3 coding DNA: TGTGCCAGCAGCTTGGGGGGGCGCGCCCACGAGCAGTACTTC. This chain uses TRBV5-4 with TRBJ2-7, with D tentatively TRBD1 (6 bases). Germline V lookup: CDR1 SGHNT, CDR2 YYREEE (reference sequence). V lost 0 bases to trimming and J lost 5 bases, with 12 bases between them. This CDR3 contains 14 residues.

The chain recombines TRBV30 with TRBJ2-3; 7 bases line up with TRBD2. The CDR3 has 16 amino acids. Trimming removed 0 bases from V and 1 base from J; junction bases left unmatched: 7. CDR1 and CDR2 from the germline V gene are GTSNPN and SVGIG (reference sequence). The DNA of the CDR3 is TGTGCCTGGAGTGTCCGAGCGGGATCCCGCACAGATACGCAGTATTTT. It specifies CAWSVRAGSRTDTQYF.

J is TRBJ1-2 and V is TRBV2, with a possible D match to TRBD1 (6 bases). Germline CDR1 SNHLY, CDR2 FYNNEI. This CDR3 is built from 14 residues. The V gene lost 2 bases and the J gene lost 4 bases, with 11 bases spanning the gap. CDR3 in amino acids: CASSEFPGVYGYTF. The DNA for the CDR3 is TGTGCCAGCAGTGAATTTCCAGGGGTCTATGGCTACACCTTC.

CDR3 coding DNA: TGTGCCAGCAGTTTAAGCTCGACAGGAAACACCGGGGAGCTGTTTTTT. It codes for CASSLSSTGNTGELFF. The chain combines TRBV27 with TRBJ2-2; D perhaps matches TRBD1 (6 bases). CDR3 size: 16 residues. V was pared by 2 bases and J by 2 bases, with 12 bases between. Germline CDR1 reads MNHEY; CDR2 reads SMNVEV (reference sequence).

This clone has only one observation. J is TRBJ1-1 and V is TRBV5-1, with TRBD1 matching over 7 bases. The V segment lost 4 bases and the J segment 2 bases; nucleotides outside the gene matches: 5. Germline V gene lookup returns CDR1 SGHRS and CDR2 YFSETQ. The CDR3 contains 14 residues. The CDR3 region has the DNA TGCGCCAGCAGCCGACAGGGCACCAACACTGAAGCTTTCTTT. Amino acid sequence: CASSRQGTNTEAFF.

The CDR3 region has the DNA TGTGCCAGCAGCCAACCGGCAGGGGACGGGTACGAGCAGTACTTC. This codes for CASSQPAGDGYEQYF. This chain uses TRBV3-1 (or the pseudogene TRBV3-2) with TRBJ2-7; the D gene is possibly TRBD1 (6 bases). Germline lookup yields CDR1 LGHDT and CDR2 YNNKEL (reference sequence). The V gene lost 2 bases and the J gene lost 4 bases, with 15 bases spanning the gap. This CDR3 region has 15 residues.

The chain recombines TRBV7-9 with TRBJ1-1; 7 bases line up with TRBD1. The CDR3 extends over 13 amino acids. Germline V gene data show CDR1 as SEHNR and CDR2 as FQNEAQ (reference sequence). With V trimmed by 5 bases and J by 7 bases, 7 bases remained unmatched. The CDR3 bases are TGTGCCAGCAGCGACAGGGCAAGAATTGAAGCTTTCTTT. Translating gives CASSDRARIEAFF.

The chain joins TRBV28 to TRBJ1-1, with a possible D match to TRBD1 (5 bases). The CDR3 spans 13 residues. The germline CDR1 and CDR2 sequences are MDHEN and SYDVKM. Trimming shortened V by 10 bases and J by 3 bases, and 15 bases separated the two germline ends. DNA for the CDR3: TGTGCCACCCGATGGGGGGGTGACACTGAAGCTTTCTTT. Protein: CATRWGGDTEAFF.

This chain uses TRBV27 with TRBJ2-5; D may be TRBD1 (6 bases). Trimming pared 5 bases from V and 6 bases from J, leaving 7 bases between. The V gene's germline CDR1 is MNHEY and CDR2 SMNVEV (reference sequence). This CDR3 contains 11 residues. In nucleotides, the CDR3 is TGTGCCAGCAGTCAGGGGAAGACCCAGTACTTC. It encodes CASSQGKTQYF.